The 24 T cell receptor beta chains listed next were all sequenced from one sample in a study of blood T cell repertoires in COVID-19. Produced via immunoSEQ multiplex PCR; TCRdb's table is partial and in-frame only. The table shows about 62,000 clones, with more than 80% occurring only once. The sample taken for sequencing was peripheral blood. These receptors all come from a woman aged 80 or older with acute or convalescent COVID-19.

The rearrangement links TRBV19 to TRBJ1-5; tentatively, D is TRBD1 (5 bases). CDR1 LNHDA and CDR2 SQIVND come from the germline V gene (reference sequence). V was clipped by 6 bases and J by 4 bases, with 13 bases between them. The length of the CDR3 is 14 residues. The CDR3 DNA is TGTGCCAGTAGCCCACAGGCCCGAAATCAGCCCCAGCATTTT. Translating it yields CASSPQARNQPQHF.

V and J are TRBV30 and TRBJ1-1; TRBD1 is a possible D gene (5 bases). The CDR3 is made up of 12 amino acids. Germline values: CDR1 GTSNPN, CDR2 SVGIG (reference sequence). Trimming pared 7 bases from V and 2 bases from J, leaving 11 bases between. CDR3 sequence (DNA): TGTGCCTCCCAGGGCGGTAACACTGAAGCTTTCTTT. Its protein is CASQGGNTEAFF.

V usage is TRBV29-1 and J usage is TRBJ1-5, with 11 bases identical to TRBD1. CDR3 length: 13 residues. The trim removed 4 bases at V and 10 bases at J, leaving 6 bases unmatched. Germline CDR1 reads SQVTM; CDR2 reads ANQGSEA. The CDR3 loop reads CSVAGTGGDPQHF. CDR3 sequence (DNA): TGCAGCGTTGCCGGGACAGGGGGTGACCCCCAGCATTTT.

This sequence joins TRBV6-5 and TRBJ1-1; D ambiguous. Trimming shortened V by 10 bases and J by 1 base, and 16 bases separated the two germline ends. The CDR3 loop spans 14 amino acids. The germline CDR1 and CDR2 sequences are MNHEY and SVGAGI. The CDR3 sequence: CATPRNLGNTEAFF. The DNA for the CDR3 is TGTGCCACCCCCAGGAATTTGGGGAACACTGAAGCTTTCTTT.

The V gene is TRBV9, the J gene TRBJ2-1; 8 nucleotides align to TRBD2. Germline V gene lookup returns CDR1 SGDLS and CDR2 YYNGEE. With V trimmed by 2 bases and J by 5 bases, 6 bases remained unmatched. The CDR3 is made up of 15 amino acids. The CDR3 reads CASSVIAGLNNEQFF. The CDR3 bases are TGTGCCAGCAGCGTCATAGCGGGACTAAACAATGAGCAGTTCTTC.

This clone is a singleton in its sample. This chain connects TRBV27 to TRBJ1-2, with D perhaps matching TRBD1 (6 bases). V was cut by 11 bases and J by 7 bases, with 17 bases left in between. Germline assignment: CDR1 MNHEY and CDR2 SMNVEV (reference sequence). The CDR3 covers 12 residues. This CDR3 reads CAGEGGQVGYTF. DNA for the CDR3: TGTGCCGGCGAGGGGGGGCAGGTTGGCTACACCTTC.

The CDR3 loop reads CASSWGQRANTEAFF. CDR3 DNA: TGTGCCAGCAGCTGGGGACAGCGGGCGAACACTGAAGCTTTCTTT. The rearrangement links TRBV5-5 to TRBJ1-1, with 7 nucleotides matching TRBD1. With V trimmed by 3 bases and J by 1 base, 6 bases remained unmatched. This CDR3 has 15 amino acids. CDR1 is SGHKS and CDR2 is YYEKEE in the germline V gene (reference sequence). Drawing the rest from reference TRBV5-5 and TRBJ1-1, the complete variable domain is DAGVTQSPTHLIKTRGQQVTLRCSPISGHKSVSWYQQVLGQGPQFIFQYYEKEERGRGNFPDRFSARQFPNYSSELNVNALLLGDSALYLCASSWGQRANTEAFFGQGTRLTVV.

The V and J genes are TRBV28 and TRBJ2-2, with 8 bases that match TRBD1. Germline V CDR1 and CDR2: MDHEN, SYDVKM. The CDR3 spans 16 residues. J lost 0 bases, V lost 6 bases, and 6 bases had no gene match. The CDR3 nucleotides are TGTGCCAGCAGAACAAGACAGGGGCCGAACACCGGGGAGCTGTTTTTT. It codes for CASRTRQGPNTGELFF. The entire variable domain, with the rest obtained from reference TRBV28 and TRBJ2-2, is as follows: DVKVTQSSRYLVKRTGEKVFLECVQDMDHENMFWYRQDPGLGLRLIYFSYDVKMKEKGDIPEGYSVSREKKERFSLILESASTNQTSMYLCASRTRQGPNTGELFFGEGSRLTVL.

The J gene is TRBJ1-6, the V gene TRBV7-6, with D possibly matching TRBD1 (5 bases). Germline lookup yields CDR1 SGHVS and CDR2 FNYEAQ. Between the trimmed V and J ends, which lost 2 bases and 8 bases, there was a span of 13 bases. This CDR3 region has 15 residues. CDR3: CASSLSPQEYSPLHF. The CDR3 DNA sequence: TGTGCCAGCAGCTTAAGTCCACAGGAGTATTCACCCCTCCACTTT.

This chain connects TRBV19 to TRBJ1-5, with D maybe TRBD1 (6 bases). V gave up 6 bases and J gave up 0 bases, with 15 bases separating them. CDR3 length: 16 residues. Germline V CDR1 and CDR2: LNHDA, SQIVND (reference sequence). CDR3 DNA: TGTGCCAGTAGCAGCCCGGGACAAGTTAGCAATCAGCCCCAGCATTTT. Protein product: CASSSPGQVSNQPQHF.

CDR3 DNA: TGTGCCAGCCTCACTCGGACTAGCGGCTACAATGAGCAGTTCTTC. It translates to CASLTRTSGYNEQFF. This rearrangement joins TRBV6-5 to TRBJ2-1; TRBD2 agrees at 10 bases. CDR3 length: 15 amino acids. The ends lost 8 bases at V and 3 bases at J; junction bases unmatched: 7. Germline loops: CDR1 MNHEY, CDR2 SVGAGI.

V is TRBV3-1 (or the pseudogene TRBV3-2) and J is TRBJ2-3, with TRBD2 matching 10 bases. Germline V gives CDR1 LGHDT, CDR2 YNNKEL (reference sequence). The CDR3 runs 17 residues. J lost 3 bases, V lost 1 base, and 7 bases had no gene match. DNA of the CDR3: TGTGCCAGCAGCCAAGTTTTCAGCGGGGGGGCAACAGATACGCAGTATTTT. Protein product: CASSQVFSGGATDTQYF.

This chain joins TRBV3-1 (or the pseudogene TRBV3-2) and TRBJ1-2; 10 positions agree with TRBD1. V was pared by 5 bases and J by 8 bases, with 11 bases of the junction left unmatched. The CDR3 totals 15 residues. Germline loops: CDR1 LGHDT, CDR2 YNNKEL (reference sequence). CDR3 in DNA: TGTGCCAGCAGCAAAAAGGGGACAGGGGCAGGGGGCTACACCTTC. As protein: CASSKKGTGAGGYTF.

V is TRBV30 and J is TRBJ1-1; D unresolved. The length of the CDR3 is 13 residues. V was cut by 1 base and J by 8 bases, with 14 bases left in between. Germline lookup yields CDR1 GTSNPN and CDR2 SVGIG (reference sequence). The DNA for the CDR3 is TGTGCCTGGAGTGCTCAGGTGGGCACGGAAGCTTTCTTT. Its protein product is CAWSAQVGTEAFF.

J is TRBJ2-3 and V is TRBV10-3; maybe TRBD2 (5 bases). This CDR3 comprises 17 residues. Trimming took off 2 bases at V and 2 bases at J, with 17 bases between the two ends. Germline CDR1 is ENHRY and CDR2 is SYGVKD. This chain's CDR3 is CAISEAASLTFTDTQYF. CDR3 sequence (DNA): TGTGCCATCAGTGAGGCCGCTAGCCTAACTTTCACAGATACGCAGTATTTT.

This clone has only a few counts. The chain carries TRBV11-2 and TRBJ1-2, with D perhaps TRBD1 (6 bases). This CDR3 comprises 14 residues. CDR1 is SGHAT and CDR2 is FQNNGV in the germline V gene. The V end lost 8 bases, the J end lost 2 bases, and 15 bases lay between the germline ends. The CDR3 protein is CASGFHRANYGYTF. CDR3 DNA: TGTGCCAGCGGATTTCACAGGGCAAACTATGGCTACACCTTC.

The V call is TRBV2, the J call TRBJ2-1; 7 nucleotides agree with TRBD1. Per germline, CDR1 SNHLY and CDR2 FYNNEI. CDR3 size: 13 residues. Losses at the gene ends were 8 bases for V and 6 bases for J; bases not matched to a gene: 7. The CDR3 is CASGKTGINEQFF. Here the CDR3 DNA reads TGTGCCAGCGGGAAGACAGGGATCAATGAGCAGTTCTTC.

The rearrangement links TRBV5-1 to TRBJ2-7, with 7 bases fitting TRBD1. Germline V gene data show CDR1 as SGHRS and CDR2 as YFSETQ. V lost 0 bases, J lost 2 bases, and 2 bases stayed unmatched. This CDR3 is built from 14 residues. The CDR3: CASSLGQGPYEQYF. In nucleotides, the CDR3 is TGCGCCAGCAGCTTGGGACAGGGTCCCTACGAGCAGTACTTC.

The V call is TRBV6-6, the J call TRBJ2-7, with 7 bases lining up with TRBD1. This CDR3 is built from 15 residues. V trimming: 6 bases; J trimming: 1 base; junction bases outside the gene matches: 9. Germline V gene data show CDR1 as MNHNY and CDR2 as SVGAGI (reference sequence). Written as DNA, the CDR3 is TGTGCCAGCAGACAACCCGGGACAGCATCCTACGAGCAGTACTTC. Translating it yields CASRQPGTASYEQYF.

The DNA for the CDR3 is TGCGCCAGCAGCCAAGATCTTACCTCGGACTATGGCTACACCTTC. As protein: CASSQDLTSDYGYTF. V is TRBV4-3 and J is TRBJ1-2, with D uncertain. CDR1 LGHNA and CDR2 YSLEER come from the germline V gene. V dropped 0 bases and J dropped 3 bases, with 11 bases sitting between them. The CDR3 loop spans 15 amino acids.

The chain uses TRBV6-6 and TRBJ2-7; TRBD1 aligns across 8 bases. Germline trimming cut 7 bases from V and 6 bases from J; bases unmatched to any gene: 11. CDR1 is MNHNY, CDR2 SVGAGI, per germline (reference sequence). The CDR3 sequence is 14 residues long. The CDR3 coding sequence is TGTGCCAGCAAACTACAGGGGGGTGGTTTCGAGCAGTACTTC. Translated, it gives CASKLQGGGFEQYF.

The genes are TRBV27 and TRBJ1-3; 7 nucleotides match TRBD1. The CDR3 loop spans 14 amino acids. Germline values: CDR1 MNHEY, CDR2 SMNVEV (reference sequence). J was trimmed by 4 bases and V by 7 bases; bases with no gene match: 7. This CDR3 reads CASKTRQGGNTIYF. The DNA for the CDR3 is TGTGCCAGCAAGACACGACAGGGCGGAAACACCATATATTTT.

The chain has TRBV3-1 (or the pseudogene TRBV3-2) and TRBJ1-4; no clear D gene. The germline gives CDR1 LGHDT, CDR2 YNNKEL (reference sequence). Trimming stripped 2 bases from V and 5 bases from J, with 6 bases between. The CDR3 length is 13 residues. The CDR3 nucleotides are TGTGCCAGCAGCCAAAGCGGGAATGAAAAACTGTTTTTT. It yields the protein CASSQSGNEKLFF.

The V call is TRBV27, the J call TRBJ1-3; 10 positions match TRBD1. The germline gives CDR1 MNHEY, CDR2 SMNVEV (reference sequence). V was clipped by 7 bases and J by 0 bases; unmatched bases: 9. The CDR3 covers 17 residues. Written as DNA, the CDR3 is TGTGCCAGCAAGCGGGCCGGGACAGGGGTCTCTGGAAACACCATATATTTT. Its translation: CASKRAGTGVSGNTIYF.